Below are 20 T cell receptor beta chains sequenced from a single sample in a study of STAT3 mutations in large granular lymphocyte leukemia (dated by TCRdb to about 2019). Overall study results and their limits: At least one immunodominant TCRbeta clonotype was identified in every T-LGLL patient, and multiple immunodominant subclonotypes were identified in about half of the T-LGLL patients.

The method was the immunoSEQ multiplex PCR assay. TCRdb obtained this table from immuneACCESS and retained in-frame rearrangements with V and J assigned. These tables miss some clones; where compared with another copy, unresolved V genes account for less than half of the shortfall, and the remainder is unexplained. The sample data list over 9,000 clones, and about 92% of these were observed just once. Roughly 64% of the sample comes from the top ten. What these receptors recognize is not known. Sequenced input: peripheral blood mononuclear cells. The receptor source for this set is a man between 60 and 75 years old with T-cell large granular lymphocyte leukemia. Some clones in this sample may be carry-over from other donors' samples. The age is the age at diagnosis.

This sequence joins TRBV7-9 and TRBJ1-2, with D possibly being TRBD1 (5 bases). Trimming left V 5 bases short and J 8 bases short, with 21 bases between. Germline loops: CDR1 SEHNR, CDR2 FQNEAQ (reference sequence). This CDR3 contains 15 residues. The chain's CDR3 is CASSSFSWGRGGYTF. The CDR3 coding sequence is TGTGCCAGCAGCAGTTTTTCTTGGGGCCGGGGAGGCTACACCTTC. The full variable domain, with the rest looked up from reference TRBV7-9 and TRBJ1-2, is DTGVSQNPRHKITKRGQNVTFRCDPISEHNRLYWYRQTLGQGPEFLTYFQNEAQLEKSRLLSDRFSAERPKGSFSTLEIQRTEQGDSAMYLCASSSFSWGRGGYTFGSGTRLTVV.

J is TRBJ2-7 and V is TRBV27; 7 nucleotides agree with TRBD2. V gave up 6 bases and J gave up 2 bases; unmatched junction bases: 10. The CDR3 extends over 15 amino acids. Germline CDR1 is MNHEY and CDR2 is SMNVEV (reference sequence). CDR3 nucleotide sequence: TGTGCCAGCAGGAGGGCTAGCGGAATCCCCTACGAGCAGTACTTC. Its translation is CASRRASGIPYEQYF.

The J gene is TRBJ2-3, the V gene TRBV30; 12 positions match TRBD2. The V gene end was trimmed by 0 bases and the J gene end by 1 base; junction bases not matched to a gene: 8. This CDR3 comprises 18 residues. The germline V gene has CDR1 GTSNPN and CDR2 SVGIG (reference sequence). CDR3: CAWSVPLAGGLGTDTQYF. The DNA of the CDR3 is TGTGCCTGGAGTGTACCCCTAGCGGGAGGGCTGGGCACAGATACGCAGTATTTT. Drawing the rest from reference TRBV30 and TRBJ2-3, the complete variable domain is SQTIHQWPATLVQPVGSPLSLECTVEGTSNPNLYWYRQAAGRGLQLLFYSVGIGQISSEVPQNLSASRPQDRQFILSSKKLLLSDSGFYLCAWSVPLAGGLGTDTQYFGPGTRLTVL.

The rearrangement uses TRBV19 and TRBJ2-7; tentatively, D is TRBD1 or TRBD2 (5 bases each). In germline, CDR1 is LNHDA, CDR2 SQIVND (reference sequence). The V and J ends lost 5 bases and 0 bases respectively, with 17 bases between them. The CDR3 length is 16 residues. Here the CDR3 DNA reads TGTGCCAGTAGTGTCTCCCCCGGGACGGTCTCCTACGAGCAGTACTTC. Translated, it gives CASSVSPGTVSYEQYF.

The chain employs TRBV19 and TRBJ1-2, with D tentatively TRBD1 (6 bases). CDR1 and CDR2 from the germline V gene are LNHDA and SQIVND (reference sequence). This CDR3 has 13 amino acids. Trimming cost V 8 bases and J 5 bases, with 15 bases left between them. In DNA, the CDR3 is TGTGCCAGTCGCGGAGACAGGATATATGGCTACACCTTC. Translation gives CASRGDRIYGYTF.

The chain has TRBV28 and TRBJ2-7, with 12 nucleotides matching TRBD2. The germline V gene has CDR1 MDHEN and CDR2 SYDVKM. The CDR3 has 18 amino acids. Trimming took 2 bases from V and 0 from J; bases not matched to a gene: 8. The CDR3 region is CASSLRSGLAGPSYEQYF. The CDR3 region has the DNA TGTGCCAGCAGTTTAAGGTCGGGACTAGCGGGCCCCTCCTACGAGCAGTACTTC.

The rearrangement uses TRBV15 and TRBJ2-1; TRBD2 is a possible D gene (6 bases). The length of the CDR3 is 15 residues. Trimming took 1 base from V and 9 from J, leaving 16 bases between them. Germline CDR1 and CDR2: LNHNV and YYDKDF (reference sequence). As DNA, the CDR3 is TGTGCCACCAGCAGAGCGTTTACGGGAGTACGTGAGCAGTTCTTC. Protein sequence: CATSRAFTGVREQFF.

The chain has TRBV7-9 and TRBJ2-5, with a tentative D call TRBD1 (5 bases). The CDR3 is made up of 14 amino acids. V gave up 6 bases and J gave up 3 bases, with 14 bases separating them. Looked up from germline, CDR1 is SEHNR and CDR2 is FQNEAQ (reference sequence). The CDR3 protein is CASRDSGIEETQYF. The DNA for the CDR3 is TGTGCCAGCAGAGACTCAGGGATAGAAGAGACCCAGTACTTC.

This chain joins TRBV11-1 and TRBJ1-2; tentative D call: TRBD1 (5 bases). The CDR3 covers 15 residues. Germline CDR1 and CDR2: SGHAT and FQDESV (reference sequence). The V end lost 5 bases, the J end lost 4 bases, and 17 bases lay between the germline ends. Here the CDR3 DNA reads TGTGCCAGCAGCCCGCGGCGGGGGAGTCCCTATGGCTACACCTTC. This sequence encodes CASSPRRGSPYGYTF.

This chain connects TRBV6-6 to TRBJ1-2, with D tentatively TRBD1 (5 bases). The germline CDR1 and CDR2 sequences are MNHNY and SVGAGI (reference sequence). The CDR3 is made up of 14 amino acids. Deletions cut 0 bases from V and 4 bases from J, with 9 bases between. CDR3 coding DNA: TGTGCCAGCAGTTACTCGGACGGGACCTATGGCTACACCTTC. It codes for CASSYSDGTYGYTF.

This sequence joins TRBV7-6 and TRBJ2-3; D unresolved. V was pared by 3 bases and J by 1 base, with 8 bases between. The CDR3 sequence is 14 residues long. Per the germline V gene, CDR1 is SGHVS and CDR2 is FNYEAQ. CDR3 region: CASSLYGGTDTQYF. The CDR3 DNA is TGTGCCAGCAGCTTGTATGGGGGCACAGATACGCAGTATTTT. Full variable domain (missing parts from reference TRBV7-6 and TRBJ2-3): GAGVSQSPRYKVTKRGQDVALRCDPISGHVSLYWYRQALGQGPEFLTYFNYEAQQDKSGLPNDRFSAERPEGSISTLTIQRTEQRDSAMYRCASSLYGGTDTQYFGPGTRLTVL.

The chain employs TRBV6-1 and TRBJ1-4; no reliable D call. The germline V gene encodes CDR1 MNHNS and CDR2 SASEGT. Trimming removed 6 bases from V and 10 bases from J, with 21 bases in between. The CDR3 extends over 15 amino acids. The chain's CDR3 is CASSESPFAQAKLFF. The CDR3 nucleotides are TGTGCCAGCAGCGAATCCCCCTTTGCCCAAGCAAAACTGTTTTTT.

This chain connects TRBV28 to TRBJ2-5; D may match TRBD1 or TRBD2 (5 bases each). CDR1 is MDHEN, CDR2 SYDVKM, per germline. CDR3 length equals 16 residues. V dropped 6 bases and J dropped 5 bases, with 22 bases sitting between them. The CDR3 protein is CASSYPRDHNRETQYF. The CDR3, as DNA: TGTGCCAGCAGCTATCCCCGGGACCATAATCGGGAGACCCAGTACTTC.

This clone has a handful of counts. The rearrangement joins TRBV29-1 to TRBJ1-2, with a tentative D call TRBD1 (6 bases). CDR1 is SQVTM, CDR2 ANQGSEA, per germline. The CDR3 totals 11 residues. V was cut by 7 bases and J by 2 bases, with 8 bases left in between. The CDR3 here is CSGTENYGYTF. DNA for the CDR3: TGCAGCGGGACAGAGAACTATGGCTACACCTTC.

The J gene is TRBJ2-3, the V gene TRBV6-5; no clear D gene. Germline CDR1 reads MNHEY; CDR2 reads SVGAGI. V lost 6 bases to trimming and J lost 8 bases, with 12 bases between them. The length of the CDR3 is 12 residues. The CDR3 protein is CASSPPTGTQYF. DNA for the CDR3: TGTGCCAGCAGCCCCCCGACTGGTACGCAGTATTTT.

The rearrangement joins TRBV19 to TRBJ1-1; 9 positions agree with TRBD1. Germline assignment: CDR1 LNHDA and CDR2 SQIVND (reference sequence). After removal of 6 bases from V and 8 bases from J, the junction contained 4 bases not matched to a gene. The CDR3 covers 12 residues. The CDR3 DNA reads as TGTGCCAGTAGGGACAGGGGCGCCGAAGCTTTCTTT. Protein: CASRDRGAEAFF.

The chain recombines TRBV27 with TRBJ2-4, with 8 nucleotides matching TRBD1. With 9 bases clipped from V and 3 bases from J, the junction kept 7 bases outside the gene matches. This CDR3 spans 14 amino acids. Germline V gene sequence: CDR1 MNHEY, CDR2 SMNVEV (reference sequence). CDR3 protein: CARAGGMGKNIQYF. The DNA of the CDR3 is TGTGCCAGGGCAGGGGGCATGGGCAAAAACATTCAGTACTTC.

CDR3 in DNA: TGCGCCAGCAGTGAGAACGGACTAGCGGTTAATGAGCAGTTCTTC. Translation gives CASSENGLAVNEQFF. The rearrangement joins TRBV10-1 to TRBJ2-1, with 10 bases identical to TRBD2. The V segment lost 2 bases and the J segment 7 bases; nucleotides outside the gene matches: 5. Germline V gene lookup returns CDR1 WNHNN and CDR2 SYGVQD (reference sequence). The CDR3 has 15 residues.

This sequence joins TRBV5-1 and TRBJ2-5; D call uncertain. The CDR3 length is 11 residues. Trimming shortened V by 5 bases and J by 1 base, and 3 bases separated the two germline ends. Germline loops: CDR1 SGHRS, CDR2 YFSETQ. The CDR3 sequence: CASSTQETQYF. DNA of the CDR3: TGCGCCAGCAGTACCCAAGAGACCCAGTACTTC.

V and J are TRBV5-1 and TRBJ2-3; 10 bases line up with TRBD2. CDR1 is SGHRS, CDR2 YFSETQ, per germline. The CDR3 has 15 residues. V was pared by 0 bases and J by 4 bases, with 2 bases of the junction left unmatched. As DNA, the CDR3 is TGCGCCAGCAGCTTGGTTCTAGCGGGAGCAGATACGCAGTATTTT. Protein product: CASSLVLAGADTQYF.